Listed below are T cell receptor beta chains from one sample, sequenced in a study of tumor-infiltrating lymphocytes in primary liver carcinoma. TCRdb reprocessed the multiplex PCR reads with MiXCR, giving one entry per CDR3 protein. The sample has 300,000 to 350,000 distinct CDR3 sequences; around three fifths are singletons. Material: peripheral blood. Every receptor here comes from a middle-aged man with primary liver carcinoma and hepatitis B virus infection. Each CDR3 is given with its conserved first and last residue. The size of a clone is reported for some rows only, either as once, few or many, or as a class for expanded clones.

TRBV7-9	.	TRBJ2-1	CASSSGLSSQFF
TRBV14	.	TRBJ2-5	CVSSLMTCPQETQYF
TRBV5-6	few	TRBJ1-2	CASSLQGYGYTF
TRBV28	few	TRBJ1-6	CASSLQGPYNSPLHF
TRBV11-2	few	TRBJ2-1	CASSLAAALAGAYNERFF
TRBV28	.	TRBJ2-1	CASSLFWREGHHEQFF
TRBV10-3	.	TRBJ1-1	CAIREVRERNTEAFF
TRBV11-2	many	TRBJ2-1	CASGPRLLTTGNEQFF
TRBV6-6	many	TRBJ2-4	CASKEGLADDIQYF
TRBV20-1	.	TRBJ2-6	CSVGWGRSSGANVLTF
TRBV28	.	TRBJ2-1	CASSRTRNWDEQFF